These 4 T cell receptor beta chains came from one sample sequenced in a study of T cell repertoires in cytomegalovirus infection. TCRdb re-derived calls from the reads in MiXCR, one entry per CDR3 protein. Of about 490,000 distinct CDR3 sequences listed, over 9% are singletons. Specimen: PBMCs. The receptors here all came from a human donor in good health (CMV status not recorded). Some clones in this sample may be carry-over from other donors' samples.

This clonotype was seen at least ten times. The chain joins TRBV7-9 to TRBJ1-5, with TRBD1 matching over 8 bases. The CDR3 consists of 15 residues. The germline V gene encodes CDR1 SEHNR and CDR2 FQNEAQ (reference sequence). V trimming: 1 base; J trimming: 6 bases; junction bases outside the gene matches: 5. In DNA, the CDR3 is TGTGCCAGCAGCTTAGACCAGGGGGCAGGTCAGCCCCAGCATTTT. This sequence encodes CASSLDQGAGQPQHF.

The chain is built from TRBV2 and TRBJ1-5; D gene uncertain. V lost 5 bases, J lost 1 base, and 9 bases lay in between. Germline CDR1 SNHLY, CDR2 FYNNEI. The CDR3 is made up of 14 amino acids. The CDR3 sequence: CASSITRSNQPQHF. The CDR3 nucleotides are TGTGCCAGCAGTATCACCAGAAGCAATCAGCCCCAGCATTTT.

This clonotype was found many times. J is TRBJ2-1 and V is TRBV6-2 or TRBV6-3; TRBD2 aligns across 12 bases. The V and J ends lost 2 bases and 7 bases, in that order; junction bases with no gene match: 9. The germline V gene encodes CDR1 MNHEY and CDR2 SVGEGT. The CDR3 is 17 amino acids. The CDR3 coding sequence is TGTGCCAGCAGTTACCGAAGACTAGCGGGAGTAGGTAATGAGCAGTTCTTC. Its translation: CASSYRRLAGVGNEQFF.

This clonotype was seen many times. V is TRBV27 and J is TRBJ1-1; D is undetermined. Trimming removed 4 bases from V and 0 bases from J, with 12 bases in between. Looked up from germline, CDR1 is MNHEY and CDR2 is SMNVEV (reference sequence). The CDR3 loop spans 15 amino acids. The CDR3 protein is CASSSQVGLNTEAFF. The CDR3 DNA sequence: TGTGCCAGCAGTTCCCAGGTAGGGTTGAACACTGAAGCTTTCTTT.